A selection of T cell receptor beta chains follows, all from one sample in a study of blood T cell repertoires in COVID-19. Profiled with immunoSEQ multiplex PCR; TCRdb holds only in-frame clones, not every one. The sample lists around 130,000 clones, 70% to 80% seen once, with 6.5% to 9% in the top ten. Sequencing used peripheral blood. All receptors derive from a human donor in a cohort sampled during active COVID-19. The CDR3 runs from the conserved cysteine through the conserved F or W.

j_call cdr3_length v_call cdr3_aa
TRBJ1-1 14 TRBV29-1 CSVLSGQGHFEAFF
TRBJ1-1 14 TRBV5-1 CASSLGGLNTEAFF
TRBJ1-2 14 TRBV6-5 CASSYSRGDYGYTF
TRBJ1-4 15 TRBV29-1 CSVGLGTGYSEKLFF
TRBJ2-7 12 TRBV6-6 CASSPSELEQYF
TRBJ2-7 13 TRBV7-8 CASSRQASYEQYF
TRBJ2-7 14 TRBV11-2 CASSLWARGNEQYF
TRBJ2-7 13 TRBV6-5 CASRLAGDYEQYF
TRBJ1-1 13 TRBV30 CAWSWTGNTEAFF
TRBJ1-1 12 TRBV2 CASTGRGVEAFF
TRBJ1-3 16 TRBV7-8 CASSLAVTSSGNTIYF